Each of the 6 T cell receptor beta chains below was sequenced from the same sample in a study of T cells after yellow fever vaccination. MiXCR was run by TCRdb on the 5' RACE reads, yielding one entry per CDR3 protein. The table shows hundreds of thousands of distinct CDR3 sequences, with around a tenth occurring only once. This specimen was PBMCs, taken on the day of the first yellow fever vaccination. Source of these receptors: a man aged 18-30 years who received the YFV17D yellow fever vaccine.

This clonotype has more than one count but fewer than ten. The chain has TRBV10-1 and TRBJ2-5, with a weak D call TRBD1 (7 bases). The germline V gene has CDR1 WNHNN and CDR2 SYGVQD (reference sequence). This CDR3 has 15 amino acids. Trimming shortened V by 2 bases and J by 3 bases, and 13 bases separated the two germline ends. In DNA, the CDR3 is TGCGCCAGCAGTGAGCCCAGGGGGGATAAAGAGACCCAGTACTTC. This gives the protein CASSEPRGDKETQYF.

Many counts were recorded for this clonotype. This chain joins TRBV9 and TRBJ2-7; 7 bases line up with TRBD1. CDR1 is SGDLS, CDR2 YYNGEE, per germline. The CDR3 is made up of 16 amino acids. The trim removed 0 bases at V and 4 bases at J, leaving 10 bases unmatched. The CDR3 DNA is TGTGCCAGCAGCGTAGCTACCCGGACAGGAATATACGAGCAGTACTTC. It codes for CASSVATRTGIYEQYF. The whole variable domain, filled in from reference TRBV9 and TRBJ2-7, reads DSGVTQTPKHLITATGQRVTLRCSPRSGDLSVYWYQQSLDQGLQFLIQYYNGEERAKGNILERFSAQQFPDLHSELNLSSLELGDSALYFCASSVATRTGIYEQYFGPGTRLTVT.

This chain connects TRBV5-1 to TRBJ2-6, with D uncertain. There are 15 residues in the CDR3. Germline V gene data show CDR1 as SGHRS and CDR2 as YFSETQ. Trimming pared 4 bases from V and 0 bases from J, leaving 8 bases between. CDR3 amino acids: CASSATASGANVLTF. The CDR3 nucleotides are TGCGCCAGCAGCGCAACAGCCTCTGGGGCCAACGTCCTGACTTTC. Together with reference TRBV5-1 and TRBJ2-6, the CDR3 gives the full variable domain: KAGVTQTPRYLIKTRGQQVTLSCSPISGHRSVSWYQQTPGQGLQFLFEYFSETQRNKGNFPGRFSGRQFSNSRSEMNVSTLELGDSALYLCASSATASGANVLTFGAGSRLTVL.

This clonotype has more than one count but fewer than ten. In DNA form, the CDR3 reads TGTGCCAGCAGCTTAGGGCAGGGAACCGCTAGCACAGATACGCAGTATTTT. This gives the protein CASSLGQGTASTDTQYF. The chain links TRBV5-5 to TRBJ2-3, with D perhaps TRBD1 (5 bases). V shed 2 bases and J shed 0 bases, with 16 bases lying between them. This CDR3 is built from 17 residues. Germline V gives CDR1 SGHKS, CDR2 YYEKEE (reference sequence).

This clonotype was counted between two and nine times. The genes are TRBV27 and TRBJ2-1; perhaps TRBD1 as D (5 bases). This CDR3 has 14 residues. In germline, CDR1 is MNHEY, CDR2 SMNVEV (reference sequence). Trimming removed 2 bases at V and 7 bases at J, with 12 bases between. CDR3 in DNA: TGTGCCAGCAGTTTACGCAGACAGATTAATGAGCAGTTCTTC. It is translated as CASSLRRQINEQFF.

This chain uses TRBV7-9 with TRBJ2-5; TRBD2 matches at 12 bases. The CDR3 sequence is 17 residues long. Trimming cost V 5 bases and J 0 bases; bases outside gene matches: 7. Germline V CDR1 and CDR2: SEHNR, FQNEAQ (reference sequence). The CDR3 sequence is CASSPGLAGIYQETQYF. The CDR3 nucleotides are TGTGCCAGCAGCCCCGGACTAGCGGGAATATACCAAGAGACCCAGTACTTC. Full variable domain (missing parts from reference TRBV7-9 and TRBJ2-5): DTGVSQNPRHKITKRGQNVTFRCDPISEHNRLYWYRQTLGQGPEFLTYFQNEAQLEKSRLLSDRFSAERPKGSFSTLEIQRTEQGDSAMYLCASSPGLAGIYQETQYFGPGTRLLVL.